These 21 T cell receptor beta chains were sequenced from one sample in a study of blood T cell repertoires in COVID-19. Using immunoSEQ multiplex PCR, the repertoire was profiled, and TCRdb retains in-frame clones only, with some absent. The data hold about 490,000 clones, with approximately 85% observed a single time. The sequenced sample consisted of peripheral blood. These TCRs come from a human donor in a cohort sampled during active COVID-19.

CDR3 sequence: CASSELSSDTDTQYF. The CDR3 DNA reads as TGTGCCAGCAGTGAATTGAGTTCCGACACAGATACGCAGTATTTT. The chain has TRBV25-1 and TRBJ2-3; no definite D call. Trimming pared 1 base from V and 2 bases from J, leaving 10 bases between. The CDR3 length is 15 residues. From germline, CDR1 is MGHDK and CDR2 SYGVNS.

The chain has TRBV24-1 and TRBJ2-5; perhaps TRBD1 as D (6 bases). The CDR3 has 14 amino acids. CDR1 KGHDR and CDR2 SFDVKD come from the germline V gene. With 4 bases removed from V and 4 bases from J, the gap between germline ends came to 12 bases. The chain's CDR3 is CATSDSRQVETQYF. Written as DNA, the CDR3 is TGTGCCACCAGTGACTCCCGACAGGTAGAGACCCAGTACTTC.

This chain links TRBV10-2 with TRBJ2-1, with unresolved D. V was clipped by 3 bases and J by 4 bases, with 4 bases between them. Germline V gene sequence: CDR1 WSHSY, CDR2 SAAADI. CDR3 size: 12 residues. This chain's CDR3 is CASSDPYNEQFF. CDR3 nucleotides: TGCGCCAGCAGTGACCCGTACAATGAGCAGTTCTTC.

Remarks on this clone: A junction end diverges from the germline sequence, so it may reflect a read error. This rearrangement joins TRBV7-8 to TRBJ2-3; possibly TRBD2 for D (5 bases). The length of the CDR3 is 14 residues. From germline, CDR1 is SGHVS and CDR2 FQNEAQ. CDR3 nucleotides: TGTGCCAGCAGCCCCCTGGCTAGCATAGATACGCAGTATTTT. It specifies CASSPLASIDTQYF.

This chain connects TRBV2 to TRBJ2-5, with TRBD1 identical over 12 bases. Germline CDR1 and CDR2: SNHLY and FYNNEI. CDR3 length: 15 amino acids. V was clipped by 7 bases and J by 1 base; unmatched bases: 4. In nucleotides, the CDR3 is TGTGCCAGCAAGGGACAGGGGGCCCTCCAAGAGACCCAGTACTTC. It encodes CASKGQGALQETQYF.

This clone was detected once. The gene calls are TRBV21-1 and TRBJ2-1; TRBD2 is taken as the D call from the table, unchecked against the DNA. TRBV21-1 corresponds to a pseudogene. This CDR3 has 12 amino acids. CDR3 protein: CASSNPYNEQFF. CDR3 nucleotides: TGTGCCAGCAGCAACCCTTACAATGAGCAGTTCTTC.

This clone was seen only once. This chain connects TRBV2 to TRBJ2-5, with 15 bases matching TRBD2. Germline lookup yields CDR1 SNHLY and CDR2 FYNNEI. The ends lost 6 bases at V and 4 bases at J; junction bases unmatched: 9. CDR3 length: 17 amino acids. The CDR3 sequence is CASRAGTSGRMRETQYF. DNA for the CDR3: TGTGCCAGCAGGGCCGGGACTAGCGGGAGGATGCGAGAGACCCAGTACTTC.

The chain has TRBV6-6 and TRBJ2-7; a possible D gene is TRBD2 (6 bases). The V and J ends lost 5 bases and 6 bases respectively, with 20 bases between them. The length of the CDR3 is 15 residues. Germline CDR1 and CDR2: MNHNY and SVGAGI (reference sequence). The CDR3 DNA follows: TGTGCCAGCAGTCCGACCCGGAGGGAGCAAGCCGAGCAGTACTTC. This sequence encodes CASSPTRREQAEQYF.

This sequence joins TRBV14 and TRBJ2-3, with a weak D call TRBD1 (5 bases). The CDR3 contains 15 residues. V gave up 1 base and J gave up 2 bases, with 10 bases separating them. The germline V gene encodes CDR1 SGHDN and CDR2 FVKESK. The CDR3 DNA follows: TGTGCCAGCAGCCAAGGTCAGGGATTCACAGATACGCAGTATTTT. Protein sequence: CASSQGQGFTDTQYF.

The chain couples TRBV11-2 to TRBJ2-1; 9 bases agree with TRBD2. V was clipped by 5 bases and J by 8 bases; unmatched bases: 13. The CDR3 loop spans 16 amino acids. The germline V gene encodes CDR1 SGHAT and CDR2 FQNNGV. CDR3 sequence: CASSPSGVPWGDEQFF. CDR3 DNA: TGTGCCAGCAGCCCTAGCGGGGTCCCCTGGGGCGATGAGCAGTTCTTC.

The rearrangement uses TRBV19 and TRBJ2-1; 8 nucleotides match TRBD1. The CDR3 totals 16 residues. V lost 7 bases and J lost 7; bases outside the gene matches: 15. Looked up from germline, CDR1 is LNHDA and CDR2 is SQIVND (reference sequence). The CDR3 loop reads CASTGRRQGAANEQFF. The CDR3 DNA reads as TGTGCCAGTACAGGCAGGAGGCAGGGGGCAGCGAATGAGCAGTTCTTC.

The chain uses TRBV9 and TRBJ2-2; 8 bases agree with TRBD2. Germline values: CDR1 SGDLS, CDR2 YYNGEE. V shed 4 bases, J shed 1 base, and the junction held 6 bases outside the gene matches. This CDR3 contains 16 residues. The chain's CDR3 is CASSPGGTLNTGELFF. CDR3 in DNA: TGTGCCAGCAGCCCGGGGGGGACTTTGAACACCGGGGAGCTGTTTTTT.

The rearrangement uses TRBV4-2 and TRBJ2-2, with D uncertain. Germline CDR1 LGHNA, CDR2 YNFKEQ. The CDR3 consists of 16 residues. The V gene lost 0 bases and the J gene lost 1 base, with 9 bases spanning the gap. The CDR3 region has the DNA TGTGCCAGCAGCCAAGATGAGCATAAGAACACCGGGGAGCTGTTTTTT. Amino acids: CASSQDEHKNTGELFF.

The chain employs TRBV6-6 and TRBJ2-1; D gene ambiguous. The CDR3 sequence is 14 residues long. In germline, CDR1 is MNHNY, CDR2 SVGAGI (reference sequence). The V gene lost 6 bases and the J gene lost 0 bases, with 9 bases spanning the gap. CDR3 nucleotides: TGTGCCAGCAGCTTAACTAACTCCTACAATGAGCAGTTCTTC. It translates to CASSLTNSYNEQFF.

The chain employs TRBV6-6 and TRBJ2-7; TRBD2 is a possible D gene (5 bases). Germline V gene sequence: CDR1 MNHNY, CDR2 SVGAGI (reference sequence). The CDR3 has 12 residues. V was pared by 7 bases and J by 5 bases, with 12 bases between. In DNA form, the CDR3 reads TGTGCCAGCACGAGAGGGCAAGACGAGCAGTACTTC. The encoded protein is CASTRGQDEQYF.

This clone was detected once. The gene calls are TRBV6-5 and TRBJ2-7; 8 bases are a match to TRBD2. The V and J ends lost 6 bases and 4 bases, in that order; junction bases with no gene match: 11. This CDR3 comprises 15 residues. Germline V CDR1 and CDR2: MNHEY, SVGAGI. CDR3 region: CASRALQAGVYEQYF. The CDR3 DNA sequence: TGTGCCAGCAGGGCCCTCCAAGCGGGAGTGTACGAGCAGTACTTC.

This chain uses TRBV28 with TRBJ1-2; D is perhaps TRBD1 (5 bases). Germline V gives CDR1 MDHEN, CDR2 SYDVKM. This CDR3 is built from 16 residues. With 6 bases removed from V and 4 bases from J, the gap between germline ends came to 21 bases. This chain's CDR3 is CASSVALGASSYGYTF. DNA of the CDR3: TGTGCCAGCAGCGTTGCCCTAGGGGCATCTAGCTATGGCTACACCTTC.

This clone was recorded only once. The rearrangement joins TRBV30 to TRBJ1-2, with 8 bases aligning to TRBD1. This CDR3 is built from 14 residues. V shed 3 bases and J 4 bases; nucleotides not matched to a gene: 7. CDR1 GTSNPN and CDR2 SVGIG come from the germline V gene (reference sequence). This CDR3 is CAWSPGGSGYGYTF. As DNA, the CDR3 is TGTGCCTGGAGCCCAGGGGGCTCTGGCTATGGCTACACCTTC.

The CDR3 nucleotides are TGTGCCAGCAGCTTAGCGTTGGGACAGATCTATGGCTACACCTTC. Its protein product is CASSLALGQIYGYTF. V gene TRBV7-9 combines with J gene TRBJ1-2, with 7 bases fitting TRBD1. The CDR3 is 15 amino acids. V shed 0 bases, J shed 4 bases, and the junction held 5 bases outside the gene matches. Germline V gene lookup returns CDR1 SEHNR and CDR2 FQNEAQ (reference sequence).

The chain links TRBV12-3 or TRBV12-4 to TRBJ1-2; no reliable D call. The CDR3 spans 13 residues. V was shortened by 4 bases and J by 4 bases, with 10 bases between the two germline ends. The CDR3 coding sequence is TGTGCCAGCAGTTCCGGGGAGAGCTATGGCTACACCTTC. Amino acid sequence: CASSSGESYGYTF.

The CDR3 bases are TGTGCCAGCAGCCAACACCGCCTAGCGGGAGGGCCGTACGAGCAGTACTTC. This translates into CASSQHRLAGGPYEQYF. The V call is TRBV14, the J call TRBJ2-7, with 12 bases that match TRBD2. Germline loops: CDR1 SGHDN, CDR2 FVKESK. The length of the CDR3 is 17 residues. V was pared by 2 bases and J by 4 bases, with 9 bases of the junction left unmatched.